Shown below are 28 T cell receptor beta chains from a single sample sequenced in a study of identical twins. From the 5' RACE reads, TCRdb called clonotypes with MiXCR, one entry per CDR3 protein. The sample has some 590,000 distinct CDR3 sequences; roughly 9.5% are singletons. The data were also submitted as part of a second study, on yellow fever vaccine responses in identical twins.

The sample taken for sequencing was PBMCs. The receptors come from a woman aged 18-35 years in good health.

There are many counts of this clonotype. The gene calls are TRBV20-1 and TRBJ2-5; unclear D gene. Trimming removed 0 bases at V and 5 bases at J, with 7 bases between. This CDR3 contains 12 residues. CDR1 DFQATT and CDR2 SNEGSKA come from the germline V gene (reference sequence). CDR3 bases: TGCAGTGCTAGAGATCGGGTCGAGACCCAGTACTTC. Protein product: CSARDRVETQYF.

The table lists this clonotype with a few counts. The chain combines TRBV7-2 with TRBJ2-1; 10 positions agree with TRBD2. The CDR3 extends over 18 amino acids. Trimming removed 0 bases from V and 3 bases from J; junction bases left unmatched: 8. The germline V gene has CDR1 SGHTA and CDR2 FQGNSA. The CDR3 DNA reads as TGTGCCAGCAGCTTAGCGGTTCTAGCGGGGGCTAACTACAATGAGCAGTTCTTC. It specifies CASSLAVLAGANYNEQFF.

V gene TRBV7-8 combines with J gene TRBJ2-5; unclear D gene. Trimming cost V 1 base and J 11 bases, with 8 bases left between them. CDR3 length equals 11 residues. Germline CDR1 SGHVS, CDR2 FQNEAQ. As DNA, the CDR3 is TGTGCCAGCAGCTTAGGCGCATGGCAGTACTTC. It codes for CASSLGAWQYF.

The J gene is TRBJ2-5, the V gene TRBV3-1; 8 bases fit TRBD2. CDR3 length equals 14 residues. The trim removed 0 bases at V and 4 bases at J, leaving 1 base unmatched. CDR1 and CDR2 (germline): LGHDT, YNNKEL (reference sequence). Here the CDR3 reads CASSQDGLAETQYF. The CDR3 nucleotides are TGTGCCAGCAGCCAAGATGGACTAGCAGAGACCCAGTACTTC.

There are a few counts of this clonotype. This chain links TRBV6-2 or TRBV6-3 with TRBJ2-3; D may be TRBD1 (5 bases). The CDR3 length is 14 residues. The V gene lost 2 bases and the J gene lost 8 bases, with 14 bases spanning the gap. Germline assignment: CDR1 MNHEY and CDR2 SVGEGT. DNA of the CDR3: TGTGCCAGCAGTTACCAGGGAACCCCGAGTACGCAGTATTTT. It yields the protein CASSYQGTPSTQYF.

This clonotype turned up a few times. The V call is TRBV4-2, the J call TRBJ2-3, with TRBD2 identical over 10 bases. CDR3 length: 14 residues. Germline V CDR1 and CDR2: LGHNA, YNFKEQ. V lost 8 bases to trimming and J lost 0 bases; unmatched junction nucleotides: 2. This CDR3 reads CASERGGSTDTQYF. CDR3 sequence (DNA): TGTGCCAGCGAGCGGGGGGGTAGCACAGATACGCAGTATTTT.

This clonotype was detected only a few times. This chain links TRBV19 with TRBJ2-3, with 7 bases identical to TRBD1. J gave up 0 bases and V 8 bases, and 11 bases lay outside the gene matches. CDR1 and CDR2 from the germline V gene are LNHDA and SQIVND (reference sequence). The CDR3 covers 16 residues. In nucleotides, the CDR3 is TGTGCCAGTCAAGGACCGGGGACAGATAGCACAGATACGCAGTATTTT. It encodes CASQGPGTDSTDTQYF.

The V and J genes are TRBV7-3 and TRBJ2-5, with TRBD1 matching 10 bases. V lost 5 bases, J lost 5 bases, and 11 bases stayed unmatched. CDR3 length: 16 residues. Germline CDR1 reads SGHTA; CDR2 reads FQGTGA. The CDR3 sequence: CASSGSGTGVVETQYF. CDR3 sequence (DNA): TGTGCCAGCAGCGGAAGCGGGACAGGGGTGGTGGAGACCCAGTACTTC.

This clonotype was counted ten times or more. The chain links TRBV7-2 to TRBJ2-3; D unresolved. There are 15 residues in the CDR3. The V gene lost 5 bases and the J gene lost 5 bases, with 17 bases spanning the gap. CDR1 and CDR2 from the germline V gene are SGHTA and FQGNSA. The CDR3 nucleotides read TGTGCCAGCAGCCGGCCCGGGCGAGGTCTAGATACGCAGTATTTT. It yields the protein CASSRPGRGLDTQYF.

This clonotype was detected a few times. The chain joins TRBV7-2 to TRBJ2-1; TRBD2 is a possible D gene (6 bases). V lost 2 bases and J lost 13, with 27 bases in between. The V gene's germline CDR1 is SGHTA and CDR2 FQGNSA. The CDR3 loop spans 17 amino acids. CDR3 residues: CASSLFGTGLGRQRQFF. DNA for the CDR3: TGTGCCAGCAGCTTATTTGGGACTGGGCTAGGGCGCCAGCGTCAGTTCTTC.

This clonotype has at least ten counts. The chain employs TRBV7-2 and TRBJ2-1; D is unresolved. From germline, CDR1 is SGHTA and CDR2 FQGNSA. Trimming shortened V by 5 bases and J by 7 bases, and 15 bases separated the two germline ends. The CDR3 sequence is 14 residues long. This chain's CDR3 is CASSPGSSWNEQFF. The CDR3 DNA is TGTGCCAGCAGCCCAGGTTCCTCATGGAATGAGCAGTTCTTC.

This clonotype was counted between two and nine times. J is TRBJ2-3 and V is TRBV5-1; 9 bases align to TRBD2. CDR1 is SGHRS and CDR2 is YFSETQ in the germline V gene. V shed 6 bases and J 1 base; nucleotides not matched to a gene: 12. This CDR3 spans 17 amino acids. The chain's CDR3 is CASTPPIAGVGTDTQYF. The CDR3 DNA sequence: TGCGCCAGCACCCCCCCGATAGCGGGAGTAGGCACAGATACGCAGTATTTT. The full variable domain, rest sourced from reference TRBV5-1 and TRBJ2-3, is KAGVTQTPRYLIKTRGQQVTLSCSPISGHRSVSWYQQTPGQGLQFLFEYFSETQRNKGNFPGRFSGRQFSNSRSEMNVSTLELGDSALYLCASTPPIAGVGTDTQYFGPGTRLTVL.

This clonotype came up many times. The CDR3 loop reads CASTGGTAPWEQYF. The CDR3 DNA sequence: TGTGCCAGCACCGGGGGGACGGCTCCGTGGGAGCAGTACTTC. This chain joins TRBV28 and TRBJ2-7, with 7 bases lining up with TRBD2. Germline V gene lookup returns CDR1 MDHEN and CDR2 SYDVKM. This CDR3 is built from 14 residues. V trimming: 7 bases; J trimming: 7 bases; junction bases outside the gene matches: 13.

This clonotype was detected only a few times. The chain employs TRBV27 and TRBJ2-1; D may match TRBD1 or TRBD2 (5 bases each). Germline loops: CDR1 MNHEY, CDR2 SMNVEV (reference sequence). This CDR3 has 14 amino acids. V lost 4 bases and J 5 bases, leaving 12 bases between the germline ends. DNA for the CDR3: TGTGCCAGCAGTTGGACGGGGCAGCACAATGAGCAGTTCTTC. Encoded protein: CASSWTGQHNEQFF.

This clonotype was seen ten or more times. The chain employs TRBV12-3 or TRBV12-4 and TRBJ2-1; a weak D match, TRBD2 (7 bases). The CDR3 has 15 amino acids. V dropped 5 bases and J dropped 4 bases, with 15 bases sitting between them. This CDR3 is CASSQGTTEYNEQFF. The CDR3 DNA reads TGTGCCAGCAGTCAGGGGACTACTGAATACAATGAGCAGTTCTTC.

This clonotype was seen at least ten times. V usage is TRBV6-1 and J usage is TRBJ2-5; D may be TRBD2 (5 bases). The CDR3 length is 14 residues. CDR1 and CDR2 (germline): MNHNS, SASEGT. Trimming took 3 bases from V and 5 from J, leaving 13 bases between them. CDR3 in DNA: TGTGCCAGCAGTGACAACATGGAGGCTGAGACCCAGTACTTC. It is translated as CASSDNMEAETQYF.

This clonotype has only a few counts. This chain links TRBV27 with TRBJ2-7; D may be TRBD1 or TRBD2 (5 bases each). The CDR3 contains 15 residues. The ends were cut back, 6 bases at V and 2 bases at J, with 17 bases in the middle. The germline gives CDR1 MNHEY, CDR2 SMNVEV (reference sequence). CDR3 nucleotide sequence: TGTGCCAGCAGCGCCATTCCCGGGACCGCCTACGAGCAGTACTTC. Translated: CASSAIPGTAYEQYF.

This rearrangement joins TRBV5-1 to TRBJ2-2, with TRBD2 matching over 9 bases. Germline-derived CDR1 and CDR2 are SGHRS and YFSETQ. V lost 0 bases and J lost 6; bases outside the gene matches: 3. The CDR3 contains 15 residues. In DNA form, the CDR3 reads TGCGCCAGCAGCTTGGAGCTAGCGGGGTCCGGGGAGCTGTTTTTT. Protein: CASSLELAGSGELFF.

This clonotype was recorded at least ten times. The J gene is TRBJ1-2, the V gene TRBV5-1, with D maybe TRBD1 (5 bases). This CDR3 comprises 14 residues. The V gene lost 0 bases and the J gene lost 4 bases, with 10 bases spanning the gap. Germline V gives CDR1 SGHRS, CDR2 YFSETQ. The CDR3: CASSLEGRSYGYTF. In DNA, the CDR3 is TGCGCCAGCAGCTTGGAGGGACGGTCCTATGGCTACACCTTC.

To note about this clonotype: Germline is not matched at one junction end, which may reflect a read error. V usage is TRBV7-9 and J usage is TRBJ1-1; D gene uncertain. Germline loops: CDR1 SEHNR, CDR2 FQNEAQ (reference sequence). This CDR3 has 13 amino acids. The CDR3, as DNA: TGTGCCAGCAGCCTAGCGGGCGGATTTGAAGCTTTCTTT. Protein product: CASSLAGGFEAFF.

This sequence joins TRBV4-1 and TRBJ2-1; possibly TRBD2 for D (7 bases). Per germline, CDR1 MGHRA and CDR2 YSYEKL. V was cut by 0 bases and J by 6 bases, with 9 bases left in between. This CDR3 spans 14 amino acids. This chain's CDR3 is CASSQDRGGNEQFF. CDR3 bases: TGCGCCAGCAGCCAAGATAGGGGGGGCAATGAGCAGTTCTTC.

This clonotype was seen a few times. The chain couples TRBV5-6 to TRBJ2-7; 7 bases line up with TRBD1. Germline V CDR1 and CDR2: SGHDT, YYEEEE. CDR3 length equals 15 residues. V trimming: 6 bases; J trimming: 2 bases; junction bases outside the gene matches: 11. The CDR3 DNA reads TGTGCCAGCACCTCAGACAGGGCTATAACCTACGAGCAGTACTTC. Translation: CASTSDRAITYEQYF.

The chain links TRBV20-1 to TRBJ1-6, with 9 bases fitting TRBD1. Germline CDR1 reads DFQATT; CDR2 reads SNEGSKA (reference sequence). The CDR3 consists of 15 residues. V dropped 4 bases and J dropped 9; count of bases not matched to a gene: 10. CDR3 bases: TGCAGTGCTACGGAGGGACAGGGTGTCAGTTCACCCCTCCACTTT. Residues: CSATEGQGVSSPLHF.

The chain uses TRBV12-3 or TRBV12-4 and TRBJ2-2; D perhaps matches TRBD1 (5 bases). V lost 2 bases and J 8 bases, leaving 12 bases between the germline ends. The CDR3 runs 14 residues. The CDR3 region has the DNA TGTGCCAGCAGTTTAAATGGGGCTGGAGGGGAGCTGTTTTTT. Its translation is CASSLNGAGGELFF.

This clonotype was picked up a small number of times. The chain recombines TRBV29-1 with TRBJ2-7; 7 bases map to TRBD1. CDR1 and CDR2 from the germline V gene are SQVTM and ANQGSEA. V dropped 6 bases and J dropped 6; count of bases not matched to a gene: 8. The CDR3 is made up of 12 amino acids. CDR3 nucleotides: TGCAGCGTGACGGACAGGTGGAGCGAGCAGTACTTC. Protein sequence: CSVTDRWSEQYF.

The sample holds a few counts of this clonotype. V usage is TRBV7-2 and J usage is TRBJ2-7, with 8 bases matching TRBD2. Trimming removed 2 bases from V and 0 bases from J; junction bases left unmatched: 6. The CDR3 has 16 amino acids. Germline CDR1 reads SGHTA; CDR2 reads FQGNSA. This chain's CDR3 is CASSLNGGGRSYEQYF. The CDR3 region has the DNA TGTGCCAGCAGCTTAAACGGGGGGGGCCGCTCCTACGAGCAGTACTTC.

The chain has TRBV7-2 and TRBJ2-7; tentatively, D is TRBD1 (7 bases). Trimming took off 5 bases at V and 3 bases at J, with 20 bases between the two ends. This CDR3 is built from 16 residues. The germline CDR1 and CDR2 sequences are SGHTA and FQGNSA. The CDR3 coding sequence is TGTGCCAGCAGCGTAAGAGGAGGGGGCGCTAGCTACGAGCAGTACTTC. Translated: CASSVRGGGASYEQYF.

The table lists this clonotype with a few counts. This chain uses TRBV5-1 with TRBJ2-1, with 7 bases that match TRBD2. The CDR3 has 15 amino acids. The V segment lost 4 bases and the J segment 2 bases; nucleotides outside the gene matches: 6. Germline V gene lookup returns CDR1 SGHRS and CDR2 YFSETQ. The DNA for the CDR3 is TGCGCCAGCAGCCCCACCGGGACTACCTACAATGAGCAGTTCTTC. This translates into CASSPTGTTYNEQFF.